This T cell receptor (beta chain) was recovered during a study of vaccination effects on CD4 cells after COVID-19 (dated by TCRdb to the early 2020s). For context, the study as a whole: Each participant received two doses of an mRNA SARS-CoV-2 vaccine, either BNT162b2 or mRNA-1273. In both COVID-19 convalescent patients and infection-naive vaccine recipients, the study compared SARS-CoV-2 spike-specific CD4+ TCR repertoires from before mRNA vaccination with those from after it. Altogether, roughly 10 COVID-19 convalescent patients and a handful of SARS-CoV-2-naive healthy vaccine recipients made up the full study. In the study, cultures from other donors were sequenced using the Oncomine TCR Beta short-read assay on an Illumina iSeq 100.

Broad study findings and their caveats: Marked clonal contraction was observed in both infection-induced and vaccine-induced clones at late post-vaccination timepoints, consistent with waning T cell responses. Among healthy vaccine recipients, nearly all vaccine-induced clones were SARS-CoV-2 mono-reactive, and only 1 of 255 was cross-reactive with common cold coronaviruses. The study was limited by a small number of convalescent patients, and early post-infection timepoints were lacking.

The cysteine opens and the phenylalanine closes a CDR3 of 12 amino acids. The only DNA kept is the CDR3, 36 bases in frame from the first base. Trimmed from V: 8 bases; trimmed from J: 10 bases; junction bases lacking a gene match: 6. CDR1 and CDR2 were assigned from the germline V gene as SGHVS and FQNEAQ. Library prep was done by the immunoSEQ multiplex PCR assay. DNA from the cultured, isolated CD4+ T cells was subjected to TCR beta CDR3 sequencing. Regarding the original processing steps: Non-productive TCR sequences were removed, reads were trimmed to the CDR3 region, and CDR3s of at least 7 amino acids were retained. The MANAFEST web app was used to pick out antigen-specific clonotypes by comparing their expansion in peptide wells with that in reference cultures. To be called positive, a clone needed expansion at FDR<0.05 compared with the reference and with all other wells, an odds ratio greater than 5, and a frequency greater than 0.1% in two replicate wells. A clonotype was called cross-reactive if it was significantly expanded both in SARS-CoV-2 spike wells and in at least one common cold coronavirus spike condition. Using the stringdist R package, CDR3 similarity was measured by Levenshtein distance, and unrooted trees were constructed with ape in R 3.6.1. In TCRdb, the immuneACCESS table is reduced to in-frame sequences with V and J assigned. These tables do not hold every clone; where another copy was compared, an unresolved V gene accounts for under half, and the others remain unexplained. V, J and clone size derive from that table, while D and trimming were established from the DNA sequence. For this sample there are tens of thousands of clones; 65% to 80% appear just once. The leading ten clones occupy approximately 2.8% of the sample.

In the ViraFEST assay, PBMC were stimulated with viral peptide pools, and TCR sequencing was then used to find antigen-specific CD4+ T cell clonotypes based on their expansion. After roughly 11 days of culture, CD4+ T cells were isolated with the EasySep CD4+ T cell isolation kit. The absence of prior SARS-CoV-2 infection in healthy vaccine recipients was confirmed by negative nucleocapsid antibodies before and after vaccination. Under 2.5 million PBMC per well were cultured with about 10 ug/ml peptides in IMDM containing approximately 4.7% human AB serum, approximately 10 IU/ml IL-2 and gentamicin. Half of the culture medium was replaced with fresh IL-2-containing medium on days 3 and 7. Unless noted otherwise, every peptide stimulation condition was grown in triplicate wells. PBMC were separated from whole blood using Ficoll-Paque Plus gradient centrifugation and were then either cryopreserved at -140C or used fresh. Overlapping peptide pools spanned the spike proteins of SARS-CoV-2 and the common cold coronaviruses HCoV-NL63, HCoV-OC43 and HCoV-229E. Genomic DNA was extracted from cultured CD4+ T cells with the QIAamp micro DNA kit.

This clone has a single count. The antigen it recognizes is unknown. No base quality values were provided; no much bigger clone lies one nucleotide off. The chain employs TRBV7-8 and TRBJ2-1, and 9 junctional nucleotides match TRBD2. The input for sequencing was CD4+ T cells from PBMCs cultured with HCoV-NL63 spike peptides, taken before COVID-19 vaccination. Per the publication, the cell subset or site label means: HCoV-NL63 spike overlapping peptide pool stimulation. The source is a human donor who received a COVID-19 vaccine. The CDR3 corresponds to CASRGGVGEQFF. The DNA sequence is as follows: TGTGCCAGCCGCGGGGGGGTCGGGGAGCAGTTCTTC.